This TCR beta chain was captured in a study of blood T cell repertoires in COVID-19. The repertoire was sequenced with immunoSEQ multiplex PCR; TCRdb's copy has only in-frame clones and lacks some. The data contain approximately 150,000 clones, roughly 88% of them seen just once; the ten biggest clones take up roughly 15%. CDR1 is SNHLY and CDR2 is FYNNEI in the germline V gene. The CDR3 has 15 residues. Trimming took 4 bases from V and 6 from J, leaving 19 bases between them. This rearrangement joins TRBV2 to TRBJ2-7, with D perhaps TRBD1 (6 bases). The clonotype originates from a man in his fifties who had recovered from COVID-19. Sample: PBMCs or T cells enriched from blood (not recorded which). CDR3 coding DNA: TGTGCCAGCAGTGCCGCACGGGACACCTCTATCGAGCAGTACTTC. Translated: CASSAARDTSIEQYF.